This T cell receptor beta chain is drawn from a study of pediatric ulcerative colitis. Across the whole study: Disease was pancolitis in about 7 and left-sided in two, histology-confirmed. Notes on the study in general: Some T cells in rectal biopsies may come from blood, especially with overt colitis.

Points on this clone: Its antigen is unknown.

CDR1 MGHRA and CDR2 YSYEKL come from the germline V gene. The CDR3 runs 14 residues. V lost 4 bases, J lost 2 bases, and 12 bases lay in between. Measured with immunoSEQ multiplex PCR; TCRdb has only the in-frame clones, and not every one. The sample lists 40,000 to 60,000 clones, around 79% occurring once. One to two pinch biopsies were taken from the rectum during colonoscopy. The clonotype was recovered from a girl aged 5-17 years with moderate ulcerative colitis. The V call is TRBV4-1, the J call TRBJ2-7, with D unclear. The sequenced material came from gut tissue. The CDR3 bases are TGCGCCAGCAGCCCAAGGAGCCAGACCTACGAGCAGTACTTC. Its translation is CASSPRSQTYEQYF.